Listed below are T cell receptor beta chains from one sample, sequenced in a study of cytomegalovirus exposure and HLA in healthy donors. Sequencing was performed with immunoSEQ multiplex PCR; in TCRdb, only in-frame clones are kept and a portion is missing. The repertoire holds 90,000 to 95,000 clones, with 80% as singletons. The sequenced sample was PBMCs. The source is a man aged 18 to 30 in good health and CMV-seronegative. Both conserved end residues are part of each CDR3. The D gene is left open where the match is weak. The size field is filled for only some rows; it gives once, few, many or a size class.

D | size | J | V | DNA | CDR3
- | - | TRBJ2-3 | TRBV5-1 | TGCGCCAGCAGCTTGGATCCTAGCAACACAGATACGCAGTATTTT | CASSLDPSNTDTQYF
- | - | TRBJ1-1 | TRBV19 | TGTGCCAGTAGTATCGATCTCAGAGCTTTCTTT | CASSIDLRAFF
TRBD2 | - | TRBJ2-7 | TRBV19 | TGTGCCAGTAGTCCCGGGACTAGCATCCACGAGCAGTACTTC | CASSPGTSIHEQYF
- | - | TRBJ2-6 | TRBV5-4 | TGTGCCAGCAGCTTTCCTTCGGGGGCTGGGGCCAACGTCCTGACTTTC | CASSFPSGAGANVLTF
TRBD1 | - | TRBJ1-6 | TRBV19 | TGTGCCAGTAGTATTGGACAGGGAGGGGGTTCACCCCTCCACTTT | CASSIGQGGGSPLHF
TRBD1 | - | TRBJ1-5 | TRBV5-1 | TGCGCCAGCAGCTGGCAGGGGGGCAGCAATCAGCCCCAGCATTTT | CASSWQGGSNQPQHF
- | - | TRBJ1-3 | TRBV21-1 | TGTGCCAGCAGCAAAGTGGGACAGGGGGAAACTGGAAACACCATATATTTT | CASSKVGQGETGNTIYF
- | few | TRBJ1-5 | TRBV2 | TGTGCCAGCAGTGACAGGGAAAATCAGCCCCAGCATTTT | CASSDRENQPQHF
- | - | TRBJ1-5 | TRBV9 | TGTGCCAGCAGCGGGGCATATAGCAATCAGCCCCAGCATTTT | CASSGAYSNQPQHF
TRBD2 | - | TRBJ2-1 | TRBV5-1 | TGCGCCAGCAGCTTAGTAGCGGGGGGCCACAATGAGCAGTTCTTC | CASSLVAGGHNEQFF
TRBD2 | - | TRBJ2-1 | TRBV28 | TGTGCCAGCAGTCCAGCGGGGGGCCTCAATGAGCAGTTCTTC | CASSPAGGLNEQFF
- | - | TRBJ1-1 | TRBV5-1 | TGCGCCAGCAGCTTTACGGAGGGGTTCACTGAAGCTTTCTTT | CASSFTEGFTEAFF
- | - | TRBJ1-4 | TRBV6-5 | TGTGCCAGCAGAGTGAGGGGGACTAATGAAAAACTGTTTTTT | CASRVRGTNEKLFF
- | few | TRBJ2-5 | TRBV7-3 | TGTGCCAGCAGCCCCACGGGACTCCCAAATAGTGGGACCCAGTACTTC | CASSPTGLPNSGTQYF
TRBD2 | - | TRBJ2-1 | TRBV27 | TGTGCCAGCAGTTTACCACCTGGACTAGCGGGGGGTTTTTCCTACAATGAGCAGTTCTTC | CASSLPPGLAGGFSYNEQFF
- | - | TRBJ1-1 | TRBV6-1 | TGTGCCAGCAGTGCCCAGGGGATCGCTGAAGCTTTCTTT | CASSAQGIAEAFF
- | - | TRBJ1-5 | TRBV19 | TGTGCCAGTAGCCTCCGCGTGCCCAATCAGCCCCAGCATTTT | CASSLRVPNQPQHF
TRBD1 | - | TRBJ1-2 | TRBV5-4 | TGTGCCAGCAGCTTCTACGGGACAGGGGACTATGGCTACACCTTC | CASSFYGTGDYGYTF
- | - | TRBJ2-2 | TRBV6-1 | TGTGCCAGCAGGCGACAGACGAACACCGGGGAGCTGTTTTTT | CASRRQTNTGELFF
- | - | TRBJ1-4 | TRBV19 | TGTGCCAGCGCTAAGAGGCGGTCGGCTAATGAAAAACTGTTTTTT | CASAKRRSANEKLFF
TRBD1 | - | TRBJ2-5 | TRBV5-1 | TGCGCCAGCAGCTTTAGGGGACAGGGCGAGACCCAGTACTTC | CASSFRGQGETQYF
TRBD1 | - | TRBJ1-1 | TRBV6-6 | TGTGCCAGCAGTTATGGGACAGGGGTATCTGAAGCTTTCTTT | CASSYGTGVSEAFF
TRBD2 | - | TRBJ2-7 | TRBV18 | TGTGCCAGCTCACCGGGACTAGCGGTCCTCTACGAGCAGTACTTC | CASSPGLAVLYEQYF
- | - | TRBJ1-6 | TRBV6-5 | TGTGCCAGCAGTTATCTTGGCCCCCAGGGCTTACCCGGTCTCCACTTT | CASSYLGPQGLPGLHF
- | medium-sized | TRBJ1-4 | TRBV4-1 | TGCGCCAGCAGCCAAGAAGACACCCGAGGGCTGTTTTTT | CASSQEDTRGLFF
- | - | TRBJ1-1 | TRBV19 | TGTGCCAGTAATGGTGCGGGACTGCTGAACACTGAAGCTTTCTTT | CASNGAGLLNTEAFF
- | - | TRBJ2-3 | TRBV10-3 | TGTGCCATCGCGTCGGGGGGCACAGATACGCAGTATTTT | CAIASGGTDTQYF
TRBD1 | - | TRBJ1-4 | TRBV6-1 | TGTGCCAGCAGTGTGGGACAGTCAACTAATGAAAAACTGTTTTTT | CASSVGQSTNEKLFF
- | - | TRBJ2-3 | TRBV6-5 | TGTGCCAGCAGTATGGGGGCTTACCGCACAGATACGCAGTATTTT | CASSMGAYRTDTQYF
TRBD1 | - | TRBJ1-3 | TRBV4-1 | TGCGCCAGCAGCCAAGACAGGGGGCCGGGAAACACCATATATTTT | CASSQDRGPGNTIYF
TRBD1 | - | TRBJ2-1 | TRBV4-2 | TGTGCCAGCAGCCAAGGGGACAGGGGAGTAAATGAGCAGTTCTTC | CASSQGDRGVNEQFF
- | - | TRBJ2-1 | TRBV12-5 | TGTGCTAGTGGTTTGGTAGTCCTAGCGAGTTACAATGAGCAGTTCTTC | CASGLVVLASYNEQFF
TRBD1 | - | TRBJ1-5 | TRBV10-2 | TGCGCCAGCAGTCCGGGACAGATCAATCAGCCCCAGCATTTT | CASSPGQINQPQHF
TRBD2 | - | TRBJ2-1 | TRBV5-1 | TGCGCCAGCAGCAGGACTAGCACCCGGACGGATGAGCAGTTCTTC | CASSRTSTRTDEQFF
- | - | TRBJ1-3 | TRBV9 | TGTGCCAGCAGCGTAGGTGGGTGGGCCTCTGGAAACACCATATATTTT | CASSVGGWASGNTIYF
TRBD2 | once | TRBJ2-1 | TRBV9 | TGTGCCAGCAGCTACCCGGGGAGCGGGGCCTACAATGAGCAGTTCTTC | CASSYPGSGAYNEQFF
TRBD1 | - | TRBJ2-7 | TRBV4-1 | TGCGCCAGCAGCCCCGTGACAGGGCCTTCCTACGAGCAGTACTTC | CASSPVTGPSYEQYF
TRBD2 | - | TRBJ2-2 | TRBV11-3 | TGTGCCAGCAGCCTTAGCGGGGGAGACACCGGGGAGCTGTTTTTT | CASSLSGGDTGELFF
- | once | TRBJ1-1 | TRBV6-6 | TGTGCCAGCAGTGGATCGACAGCCACTGAAGCTTTCTTT | CASSGSTATEAFF
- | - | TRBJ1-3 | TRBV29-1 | TGCAGCGTTGTGGCGGGATCCGGAAACACCATATATTTT | CSVVAGSGNTIYF
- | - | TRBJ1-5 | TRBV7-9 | TGTGCCAGCAGCCCGACAGCAAATCAGCCCCAGCATTTT | CASSPTANQPQHF
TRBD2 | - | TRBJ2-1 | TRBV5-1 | TGCGCCAGCAGCTTGGGGCGGACTAGCGGCGGTGAGCAGTTCTTC | CASSLGRTSGGEQFF
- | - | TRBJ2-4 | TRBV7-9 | TGTGCCAGCAGCTTAGGTCCGGGTTTAGCCAAAAACATTCAGTACTTC | CASSLGPGLAKNIQYF
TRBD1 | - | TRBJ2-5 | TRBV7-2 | TGTGCCAGCAGCCTCGGTCGGACAGGGCAAGAGACCCAGTACTTC | CASSLGRTGQETQYF